The 15 T cell receptor beta chains below come from one sample, sequenced in a study of chemoradiotherapy in HPV16-positive cancers (dated by TCRdb to between 2021 and 2024). The protocol used for the library was the immunoSEQ multiplex PCR assay. Entries here come from immuneACCESS through TCRdb and include only in-frame sequences with V and J called. Some clones fail to appear in such tables; in the studies checked, an unresolved V gene covers under half of the shortfall, and the cause of the remainder is unknown. The sample contains tens of thousands of clones, 70% to 90% of them found a single time. The ten largest clones capture approximately 2.8% of the sample. Sequencing used blood, obtained from a patient who underwent chemoradiotherapy. The receptors were gathered from a human donor with HPV-associated anogenital cancer.

This chain connects TRBV29-1 to TRBJ1-1; 7 bases are a match to TRBD1. V dropped 8 bases and J dropped 1; count of bases not matched to a gene: 10. This CDR3 has 14 residues. Germline CDR1 and CDR2: SQVTM and ANQGSEA. The CDR3 nucleotides read TGCAGCATCAAAGGACAGGCCACGAACACTGAAGCTTTCTTT. Its translation is CSIKGQATNTEAFF.

J is TRBJ2-3 and V is TRBV5-1; the match to TRBD2 covers 8 bases. The CDR3 length is 15 residues. Germline trimming cut 4 bases from V and 0 bases from J; bases unmatched to any gene: 4. Germline CDR1 reads SGHRS; CDR2 reads YFSETQ. The CDR3 loop reads CASSHSGTSTDTQYF. The CDR3 nucleotides are TGCGCCAGCAGCCATAGCGGGACTAGCACAGATACGCAGTATTTT.

This clone occurred once. The V gene is TRBV20-1, the J gene TRBJ2-7; D is possibly TRBD1 (5 bases). The V gene's germline CDR1 is DFQATT and CDR2 SNEGSKA (reference sequence). Trimming took 3 bases from V and 3 from J, leaving 6 bases between them. The CDR3 extends over 11 amino acids. The CDR3 DNA is TGCAGTGCTAGGGACAACTACGAGCAGTACTTC. This translates into CSARDNYEQYF.

The J gene is TRBJ1-1, the V gene TRBV19, with unresolved D. Trimming left V 3 bases short and J 1 base short, with 6 bases between. The CDR3 covers 13 residues. The germline V gene has CDR1 LNHDA and CDR2 SQIVND (reference sequence). The CDR3 nucleotides are TGTGCCAGTAGTATCTCAGCGAACACTGAAGCTTTCTTT. Amino acids: CASSISANTEAFF.

This chain links TRBV29-1 with TRBJ2-3; 8 nucleotides match TRBD2. Trimming cost V 7 bases and J 3 bases; bases outside gene matches: 9. Germline values: CDR1 SQVTM, CDR2 ANQGSEA. The CDR3 runs to 14 residues. The CDR3 bases are TGCAGCGCAACCAGCGGGAGAGGGACAGATACGCAGTATTTT. Its protein product is CSATSGRGTDTQYF.

V gene TRBV6-5 combines with J gene TRBJ1-1; 7 nucleotides agree with TRBD1. CDR3 length: 15 residues. The trim removed 0 bases at V and 6 bases at J, leaving 7 bases unmatched. CDR1 is MNHEY, CDR2 SVGAGI, per germline. The CDR3 DNA reads as TGTGCCAGCAGTTACTCGATACAGGGGAGGGCTGAAGCTTTCTTT. Translated, it gives CASSYSIQGRAEAFF.

The chain recombines TRBV18 with TRBJ1-3; D remains ambiguous. V dropped 5 bases and J dropped 2 bases, with 16 bases sitting between them. CDR1 is KGHSH, CDR2 LQKENI, per germline. CDR3 size: 16 residues. The CDR3: CASSFPRTDTGNTIYF. The CDR3 DNA sequence: TGTGCCAGCTCATTCCCTCGCACGGATACTGGAAACACCATATATTTT.

The CDR3, as DNA: TGTGCCAGCAGCTTGTTGGCGAGGGAAGATTATCAGCCCCAGCATTTT. Translated, it gives CASSLLAREDYQPQHF. The chain employs TRBV5-6 and TRBJ1-5; D is unresolved. The V and J ends lost 1 base and 5 bases respectively, with 16 bases between them. Germline assignment: CDR1 SGHDT and CDR2 YYEEEE. The CDR3 consists of 16 residues.

This clone has just one count. V gene TRBV28 combines with J gene TRBJ2-5; 14 bases match TRBD2. V shed 4 bases, J shed 5 bases, and the junction held 12 bases outside the gene matches. There are 18 residues in the CDR3. The germline V gene has CDR1 MDHEN and CDR2 SYDVKM. The CDR3 DNA reads TGTGCCAGCAGTTCCGACCGACTAGCGGGGGGGCGTCCGGAGACCCAGTACTTC. It is translated as CASSSDRLAGGRPETQYF. Supplemented by reference TRBV28 and TRBJ2-5, the full variable domain reads DVKVTQSSRYLVKRTGEKVFLECVQDMDHENMFWYRQDPGLGLRLIYFSYDVKMKEKGDIPEGYSVSREKKERFSLILESASTNQTSMYLCASSSDRLAGGRPETQYFGPGTRLLVL.

The chain joins TRBV6-7 to TRBJ2-2; 7 bases line up with TRBD2. TRBV6-7 is an ORF; its function is uncertain. This CDR3 spans 15 amino acids. Losses at the gene ends were 8 bases for V and 4 bases for J; bases not matched to a gene: 10. The CDR3 DNA sequence: TGTGCCAGCCTTTTTACGCGGGGGAGCACCGGGGAGCTGTTTTTT. This encodes CASLFTRGSTGELFF.

Only one count was recorded for this clone. The gene calls are TRBV7-2 and TRBJ2-1; 7 nucleotides match TRBD2. V dropped 3 bases and J dropped 3; count of bases not matched to a gene: 5. CDR3 length: 15 residues. The V gene's germline CDR1 is SGHTA and CDR2 FQGNSA. The CDR3 region is CASSLTSKGYNEQFF. The CDR3 nucleotides read TGTGCCAGCAGCTTGACTAGCAAGGGCTACAATGAGCAGTTCTTC.

This clone was recorded only once. This rearrangement joins TRBV5-6 to TRBJ2-5; D is uncertain. The V end was cut by 0 bases, the J end by 4 bases, with 4 bases between. Germline-derived CDR1 and CDR2 are SGHDT and YYEEEE. The CDR3 extends over 12 amino acids. This CDR3 is CASSLDRETQYF. The DNA for the CDR3 is TGTGCCAGCAGCTTGGATCGAGAGACCCAGTACTTC.

This chain connects TRBV4-1 to TRBJ1-4; possible D gene TRBD1, 5 bases. Germline V CDR1 and CDR2: MGHRA, YSYEKL. The CDR3 extends over 16 amino acids. V lost 4 bases and J lost 5, with 17 bases in between. CDR3 protein: CASSRGTASWNEKLFF. CDR3 sequence (DNA): TGCGCCAGCAGCCGGGGGACGGCCTCTTGGAATGAAAAACTGTTTTTT.

The rearrangement joins TRBV7-2 to TRBJ2-2; 7 bases fit TRBD1. Germline V gene lookup returns CDR1 SGHTA and CDR2 FQGNSA. V was clipped by 5 bases and J by 6 bases; unmatched bases: 9. The CDR3 is made up of 15 amino acids. CDR3 residues: CASSPTGVGSGELFF. The CDR3 coding sequence is TGTGCCAGCAGCCCAACAGGGGTGGGGTCCGGGGAGCTGTTTTTT.

V and J are TRBV5-1 and TRBJ2-5; D possibly corresponds to TRBD1 (6 bases). Per germline, CDR1 SGHRS and CDR2 YFSETQ. CDR3 size: 14 residues. V was shortened by 4 bases and J by 0 bases, with 10 bases between the two germline ends. The CDR3 sequence is CASSQTGNQETQYF. The CDR3 coding sequence is TGCGCCAGCAGCCAAACAGGGAACCAAGAGACCCAGTACTTC.